This T cell receptor (beta chain) was retrieved from a study of blood T cell repertoires in COVID-19 (dated by TCRdb to the early 2020s). About the full investigation: The collaborator samples originated in the United States, Italy and Spain and spanned the acute and convalescent phases of COVID-19. The samples were drawn from the first 160 participants of the ongoing ImmuneRACE study and from 1,254 subjects provided by 6 global collaborators. The repertoires were released in a freely available public database meant as a resource for research on the immune response to SARS-CoV-2. A de-identified subject ID, COVID-19 status, age in years and sex were almost always included in the sample metadata. The dataset comprised deeply sampled blood TCRbeta repertoires from subjects exposed to, actively infected with, or recovered from COVID-19. Where HLA class I and class II types were available, the types were taken from metadata supplied by the sample provider, not from assay-based typing. The prospective study material was composed of cDNA or gDNA derived from T cells, B-cell-depleted T cells, or PBMCs.

Whole blood was collected in K2EDTA tubes by collaborating institutions according to the institutions' own protocols. For TCRbeta analysis, collaborator samples were shipped as frozen whole blood, as isolated PBMCs, or as DNA extracted from either sample type. TCRbeta CDR3 regions were amplified from genomic DNA by means of the immunoSEQ Assay, a bias-controlled multiplex PCR. For the original study's pipeline: The number of nucleated cells in each sample was estimated from the amplification of reference gene primers within the assay. To quantify the absolute abundance of each unique TCRbeta CDR3 rearrangement, sequence reads were collapsed and filtered. For each sample, productive Simpson clonality was calculated as the square root of Simpson's diversity index over productive rearrangements. TCRdb took over this immuneACCESS table, retaining in-frame rearrangements with V and J assigned. Such tables are incomplete; in checked studies, under half of the missing clones stem from an unresolved V gene, and the remainder is unexplained. That table supplies the V and J calls and clone size; D and trimming were determined from the DNA. The sample data list 180,000 or so clones, and about 86% of these were observed just once. The top ten constitute over 0.85% of the sample.

The full study reports these points: Clinical and demographic metadata were provided uncurated, with the amount varying by source and participant.

With regard to this clone: The antigen it recognizes is unknown. The record has no base qualities; no much larger clone is one base away.

The sequenced sample consisted of peripheral blood. The TCR comes from a man younger than 35 with acute or convalescent COVID-19.

The bases are TGTGCCAGCAGTGACGGGTGGAACACTGAAGCTTTCTTT. Translation gives CASSDGWNTEAFF. This receptor chain uses TRBV27 and TRBJ1-1; no D gene is confidently identified. The cysteine opens and the phenylalanine closes a CDR3 of 13 amino acids. The only DNA kept is the CDR3, 39 bases in frame from the first base. As encoded in the germline V gene (reference sequence), CDR1 is MNHEY while CDR2 is SMNVEV. V loses 5 bases of germline sequence and J loses 1 base, and the interval between the two ends is 8 bases.